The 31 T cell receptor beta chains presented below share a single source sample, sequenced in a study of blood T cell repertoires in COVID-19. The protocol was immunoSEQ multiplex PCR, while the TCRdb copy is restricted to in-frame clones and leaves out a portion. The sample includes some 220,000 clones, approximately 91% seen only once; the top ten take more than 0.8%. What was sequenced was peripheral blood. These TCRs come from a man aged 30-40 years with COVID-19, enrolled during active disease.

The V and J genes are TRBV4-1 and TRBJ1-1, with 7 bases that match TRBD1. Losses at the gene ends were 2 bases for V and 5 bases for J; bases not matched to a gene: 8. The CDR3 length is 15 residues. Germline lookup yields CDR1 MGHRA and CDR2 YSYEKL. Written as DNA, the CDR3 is TGCGCCAGCAGCCAACACCAGGGGGTGGGTACTGAAGCTTTCTTT. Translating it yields CASSQHQGVGTEAFF.

Here the CDR3 reads CAISDPTGAEKLFF. As DNA, the CDR3 is TGTGCCATCAGTGACCCTACAGGGGCTGAAAAACTGTTTTTT. The V and J genes are TRBV10-3 and TRBJ1-4, with TRBD1 matching over 7 bases. Germline CDR1 reads ENHRY; CDR2 reads SYGVKD. The CDR3 is 14 residues long. Germline trimming cut 3 bases from V and 7 bases from J; bases unmatched to any gene: 5.

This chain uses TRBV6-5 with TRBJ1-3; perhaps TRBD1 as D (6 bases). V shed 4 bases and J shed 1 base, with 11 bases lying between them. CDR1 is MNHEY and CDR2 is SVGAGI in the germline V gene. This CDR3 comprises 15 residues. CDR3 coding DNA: TGTGCCAGCAGTTCCTACGGACAGTCTGGAAACACCATATATTTT. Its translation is CASSSYGQSGNTIYF.

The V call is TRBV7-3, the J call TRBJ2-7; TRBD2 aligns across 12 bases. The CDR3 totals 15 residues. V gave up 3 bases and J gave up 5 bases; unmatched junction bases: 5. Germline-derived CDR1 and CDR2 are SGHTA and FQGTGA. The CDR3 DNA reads TGTGCCAGCAGCTTGGCTAGCGGGGGGGCCCACGAGCAGTACTTC. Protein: CASSLASGGAHEQYF.

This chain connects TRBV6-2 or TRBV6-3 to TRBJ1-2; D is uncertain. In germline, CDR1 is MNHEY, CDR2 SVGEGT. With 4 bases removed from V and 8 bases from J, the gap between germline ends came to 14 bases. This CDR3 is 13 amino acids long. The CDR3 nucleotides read TGTGCCAGCAGTTTTGGGCCCCGTTGGGGCTACACCTTC. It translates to CASSFGPRWGYTF.

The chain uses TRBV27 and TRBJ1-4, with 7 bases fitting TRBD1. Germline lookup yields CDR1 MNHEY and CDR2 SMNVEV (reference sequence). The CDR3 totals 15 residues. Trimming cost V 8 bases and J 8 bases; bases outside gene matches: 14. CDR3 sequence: CASGPQGPAGEKLFF. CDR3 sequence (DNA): TGTGCCAGCGGACCACAGGGGCCTGCCGGCGAAAAACTGTTTTTT.

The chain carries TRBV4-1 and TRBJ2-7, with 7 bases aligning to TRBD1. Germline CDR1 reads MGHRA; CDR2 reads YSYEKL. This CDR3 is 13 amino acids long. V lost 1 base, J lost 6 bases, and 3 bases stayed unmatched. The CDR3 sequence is CASSQVRGSEQYF. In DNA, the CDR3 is TGCGCCAGCAGCCAAGTCAGGGGGTCCGAGCAGTACTTC.

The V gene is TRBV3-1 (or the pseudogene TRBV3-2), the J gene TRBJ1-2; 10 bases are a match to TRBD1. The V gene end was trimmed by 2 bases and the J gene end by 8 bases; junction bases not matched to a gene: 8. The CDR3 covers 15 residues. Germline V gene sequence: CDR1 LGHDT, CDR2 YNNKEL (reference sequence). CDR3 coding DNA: TGTGCCAGCAGCCAAATGGGGACAGGGGTAAGCGGCTACACCTTC. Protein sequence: CASSQMGTGVSGYTF.

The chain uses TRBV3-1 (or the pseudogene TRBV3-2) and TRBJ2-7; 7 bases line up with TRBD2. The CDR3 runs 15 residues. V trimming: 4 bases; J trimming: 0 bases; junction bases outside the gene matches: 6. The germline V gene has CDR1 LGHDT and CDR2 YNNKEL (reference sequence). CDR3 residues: CASSRIAGLSYEQYF. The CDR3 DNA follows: TGTGCCAGCAGCCGTATAGCGGGTCTCTCCTACGAGCAGTACTTC.

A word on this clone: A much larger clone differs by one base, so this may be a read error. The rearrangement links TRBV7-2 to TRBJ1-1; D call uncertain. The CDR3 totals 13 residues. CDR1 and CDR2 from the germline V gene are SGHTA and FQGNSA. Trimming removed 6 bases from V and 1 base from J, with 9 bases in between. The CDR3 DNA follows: TGTGCCAGCAGATCAGACACGAACACTGAAGCTTTCTTT. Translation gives CASRSDTNTEAFF.

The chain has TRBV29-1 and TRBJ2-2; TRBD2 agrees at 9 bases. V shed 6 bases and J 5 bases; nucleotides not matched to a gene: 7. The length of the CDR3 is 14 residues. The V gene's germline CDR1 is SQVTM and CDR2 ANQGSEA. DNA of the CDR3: TGCAGCGTCGTAGCGGGGGTGAGAACCGGGGAGCTGTTTTTT. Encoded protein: CSVVAGVRTGELFF.

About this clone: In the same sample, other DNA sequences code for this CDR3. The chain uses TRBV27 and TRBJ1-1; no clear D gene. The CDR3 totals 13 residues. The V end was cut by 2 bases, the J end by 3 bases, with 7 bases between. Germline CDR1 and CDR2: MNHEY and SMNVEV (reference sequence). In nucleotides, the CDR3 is TGTGCCAGCAGTTTAGGGCAGGACACTGAAGCTTTCTTT. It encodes CASSLGQDTEAFF.

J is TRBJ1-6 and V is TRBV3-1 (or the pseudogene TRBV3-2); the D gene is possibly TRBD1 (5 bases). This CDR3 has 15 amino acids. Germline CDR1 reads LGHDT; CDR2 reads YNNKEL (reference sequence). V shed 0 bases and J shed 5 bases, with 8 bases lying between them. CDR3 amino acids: CASSQDPGNNSPLHF. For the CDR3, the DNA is TGTGCCAGCAGCCAAGATCCAGGGAATAATTCACCCCTCCACTTT.

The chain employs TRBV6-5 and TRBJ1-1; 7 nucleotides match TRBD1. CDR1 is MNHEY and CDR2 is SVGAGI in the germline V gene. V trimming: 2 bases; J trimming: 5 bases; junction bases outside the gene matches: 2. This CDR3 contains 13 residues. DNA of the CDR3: TGTGCCAGCAGTTACCGACAGGGAACTGAAGCTTTCTTT. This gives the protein CASSYRQGTEAFF.

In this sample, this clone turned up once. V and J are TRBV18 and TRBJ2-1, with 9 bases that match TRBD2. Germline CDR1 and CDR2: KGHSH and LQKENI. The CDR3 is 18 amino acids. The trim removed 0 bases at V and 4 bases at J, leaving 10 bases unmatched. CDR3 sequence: CASSPPFPSGAPYNEQFF. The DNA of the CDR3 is TGTGCCAGCTCACCACCTTTCCCTAGCGGGGCCCCTTACAATGAGCAGTTCTTC.

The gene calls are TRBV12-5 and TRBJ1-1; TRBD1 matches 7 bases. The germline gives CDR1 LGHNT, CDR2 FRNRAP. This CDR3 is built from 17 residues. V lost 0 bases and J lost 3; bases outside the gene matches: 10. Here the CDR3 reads CASGLVLSRGYHTEAFF. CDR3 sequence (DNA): TGTGCTAGTGGTTTGGTACTTTCCAGGGGGTATCACACTGAAGCTTTCTTT.

The CDR3 nucleotides read TGCGCCAGCAGCTTCATCCGGGTTGGTGACACTGAAGCTTTCTTT. This encodes CASSFIRVGDTEAFF. The rearrangement uses TRBV5-1 and TRBJ1-1; the D is unclear. V was clipped by 2 bases and J by 3 bases, with 14 bases between them. Germline assignment: CDR1 SGHRS and CDR2 YFSETQ. This CDR3 spans 15 amino acids.

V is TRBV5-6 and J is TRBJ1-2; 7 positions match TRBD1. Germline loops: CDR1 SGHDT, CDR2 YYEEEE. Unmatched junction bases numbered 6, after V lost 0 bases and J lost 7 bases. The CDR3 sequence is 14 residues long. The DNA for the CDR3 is TGTGCCAGCAGCTTGGAACAGGGGATAATTGGCTACACCTTC. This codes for CASSLEQGIIGYTF.

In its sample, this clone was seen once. CDR3 sequence: CASSEARPGNSPLHF. CDR3 coding DNA: TGTGCCAGCAGTGAAGCGCGTCCGGGAAATTCACCCCTCCACTTT. V and J are TRBV6-1 and TRBJ1-6; D remains unclear. The V gene lost 0 bases and the J gene lost 7 bases, with 10 bases spanning the gap. CDR3 length: 15 residues. Germline CDR1 is MNHNS and CDR2 is SASEGT.

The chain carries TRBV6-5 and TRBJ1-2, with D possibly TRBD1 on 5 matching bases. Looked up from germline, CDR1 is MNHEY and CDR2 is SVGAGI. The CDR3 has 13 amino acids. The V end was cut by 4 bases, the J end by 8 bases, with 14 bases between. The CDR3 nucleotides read TGTGCCAGCAGTTCTCCGACAGCTGGGGGCTACACCTTC. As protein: CASSSPTAGGYTF.

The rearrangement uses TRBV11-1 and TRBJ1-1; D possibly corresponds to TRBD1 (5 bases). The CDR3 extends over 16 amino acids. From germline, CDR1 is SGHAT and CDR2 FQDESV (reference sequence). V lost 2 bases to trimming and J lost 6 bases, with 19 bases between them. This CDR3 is CASSLPQGKGNAEAFF. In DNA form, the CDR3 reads TGTGCCAGCAGCTTACCTCAGGGAAAGGGTAACGCTGAAGCTTTCTTT.

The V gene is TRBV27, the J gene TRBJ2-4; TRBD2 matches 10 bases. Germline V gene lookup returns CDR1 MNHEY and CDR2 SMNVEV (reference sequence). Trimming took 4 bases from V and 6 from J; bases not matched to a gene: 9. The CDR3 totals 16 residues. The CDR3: CASSSPLAGGTNIQYF. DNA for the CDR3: TGTGCCAGCAGTTCCCCCTTAGCGGGGGGCACAAACATTCAGTACTTC.

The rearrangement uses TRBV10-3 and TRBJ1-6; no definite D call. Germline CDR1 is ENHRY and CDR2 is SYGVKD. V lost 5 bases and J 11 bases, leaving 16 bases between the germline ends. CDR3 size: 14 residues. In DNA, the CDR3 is TGTGCCATCAGTTCTGGGCAGTCCGGGGCACCCCTCCACTTT. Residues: CAISSGQSGAPLHF.

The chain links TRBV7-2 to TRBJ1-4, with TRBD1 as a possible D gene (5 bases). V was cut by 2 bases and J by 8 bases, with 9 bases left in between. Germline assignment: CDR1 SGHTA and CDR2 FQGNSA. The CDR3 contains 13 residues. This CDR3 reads CASSLFGGEKLFF. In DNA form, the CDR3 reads TGTGCCAGCAGCTTATTCGGGGGGGAAAAACTGTTTTTT.

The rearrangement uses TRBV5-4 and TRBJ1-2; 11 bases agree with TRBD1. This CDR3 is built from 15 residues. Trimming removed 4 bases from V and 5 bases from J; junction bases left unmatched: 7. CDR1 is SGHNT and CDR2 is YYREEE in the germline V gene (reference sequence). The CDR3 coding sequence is TGTGCCAGCAGCAACGGACAGGGGGCTGAGTATGGCTACACCTTC. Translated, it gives CASSNGQGAEYGYTF.

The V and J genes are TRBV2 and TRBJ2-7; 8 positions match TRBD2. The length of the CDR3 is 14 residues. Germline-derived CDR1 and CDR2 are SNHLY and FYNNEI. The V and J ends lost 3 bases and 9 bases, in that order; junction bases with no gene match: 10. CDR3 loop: CASSETGGPIMQYF. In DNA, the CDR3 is TGTGCCAGCAGTGAGACGGGGGGGCCTATTATGCAGTACTTC.

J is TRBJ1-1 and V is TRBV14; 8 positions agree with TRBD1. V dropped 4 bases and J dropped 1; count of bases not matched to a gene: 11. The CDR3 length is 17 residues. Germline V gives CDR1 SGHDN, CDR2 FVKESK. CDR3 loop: CASSPLQGVYKNTEAFF. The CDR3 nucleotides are TGTGCCAGCAGCCCCTTACAGGGGGTGTATAAGAACACTGAAGCTTTCTTT. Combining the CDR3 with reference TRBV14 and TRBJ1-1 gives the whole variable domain EAGVTQFPSHSVIEKGQTVTLRCDPISGHDNLYWYRRVMGKEIKFLLHFVKESKQDESGMPNNRFLAERTGGTYSTLKVQPAELEDSGVYFCASSPLQGVYKNTEAFFGQGTRLTVV.

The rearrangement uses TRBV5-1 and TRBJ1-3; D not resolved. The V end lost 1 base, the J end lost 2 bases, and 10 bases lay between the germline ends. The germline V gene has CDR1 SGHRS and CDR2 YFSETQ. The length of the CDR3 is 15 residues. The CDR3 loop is CASSLSVSAGNTIYF. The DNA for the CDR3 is TGCGCCAGCAGCTTGAGCGTCTCCGCTGGAAACACCATATATTTT.

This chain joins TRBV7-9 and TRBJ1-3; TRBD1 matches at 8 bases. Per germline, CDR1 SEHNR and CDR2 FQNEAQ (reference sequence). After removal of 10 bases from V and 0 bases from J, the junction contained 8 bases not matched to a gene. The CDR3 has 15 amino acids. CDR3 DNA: TGTGCCACCCAATCAGGGGGCAGCTCTGGAAACACCATATATTTT. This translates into CATQSGGSSGNTIYF.

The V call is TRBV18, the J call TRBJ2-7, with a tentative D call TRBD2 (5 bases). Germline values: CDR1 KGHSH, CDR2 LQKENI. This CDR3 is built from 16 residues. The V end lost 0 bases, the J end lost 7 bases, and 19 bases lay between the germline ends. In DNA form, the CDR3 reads TGTGCCAGCTCACCACCGAGCGGACCCCGAGGGTGGGAGCAGTACTTC. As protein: CASSPPSGPRGWEQYF.

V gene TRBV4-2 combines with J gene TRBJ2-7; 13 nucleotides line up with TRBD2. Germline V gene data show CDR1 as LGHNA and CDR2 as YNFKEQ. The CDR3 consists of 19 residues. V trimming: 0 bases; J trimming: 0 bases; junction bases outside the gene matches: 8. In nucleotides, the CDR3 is TGTGCCAGCAGCCAAGATCCGGGACTAGCGGGAACACTCTCCTACGAGCAGTACTTC. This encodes CASSQDPGLAGTLSYEQYF.